The 9 T cell receptor beta chains below all came from one sample that was sequenced in a study of T cells in Graves' hyperthyroidism and ophthalmopathy. What was amplified from RNA transcripts were TCR beta CDR3 regions. During a first-round RT-PCR of the TCR CDR3, the HTBI primer set was used. MiXCR, run by TCRdb on the multiplex PCR reads, gives a single entry per CDR3 protein. The sample yields fewer than 750,000 distinct CDR3 sequences, approximately 14% seen once. The sequencing input was blood. The receptor set was obtained from a woman aged 50 to 60 with Graves' ophthalmopathy.

A note on this clonotype: A much larger clone lies a single base off, so this may be a read error. This chain links TRBV28 with TRBJ2-7; 7 nucleotides agree with TRBD2. This CDR3 region has 14 residues. Germline V gives CDR1 MDHEN, CDR2 SYDVKM. J was trimmed by 3 bases and V by 3 bases; bases with no gene match: 5. CDR3 sequence (DNA): TGTGCCAGCAGTTTCGGGAGGCCTTTCTACGAGCAGTACTTC. It specifies CASSFGRPFYEQYF.

The genes are TRBV4-3 and TRBJ1-4, with 7 nucleotides matching TRBD1. Germline V gene sequence: CDR1 LGHNA, CDR2 YSLEER. Trimming cost V 4 bases and J 13 bases; bases outside gene matches: 18. The CDR3 is 16 residues long. The DNA of the CDR3 is TGCGCCAGCAGCCTCTCCGGGACAGTTTACGGGGCTGGACTGTTTTTT. Amino acid sequence: CASSLSGTVYGAGLFF.

The genes are TRBV15 and TRBJ2-7; TRBD2 matches 7 bases. The CDR3 has 16 residues. The germline CDR1 and CDR2 sequences are LNHNV and YYDKDF (reference sequence). V shed 5 bases, J shed 5 bases, and the junction held 15 bases outside the gene matches. CDR3 loop: CATSLPVPTSADEQYF. Here the CDR3 DNA reads TGTGCCACCAGCCTCCCAGTGCCTACTAGCGCCGACGAGCAGTACTTC.

The table lists this clonotype with many counts. The gene calls are TRBV10-3 and TRBJ2-3, with TRBD1 identical over 10 bases. Germline V CDR1 and CDR2: ENHRY, SYGVKD. The CDR3 consists of 15 residues. The J segment lost 4 bases and the V segment lost 7 bases, leaving 8 bases of the junction unmatched. CDR3 DNA sequence: TGTGCCATCACCATGACAGGGGGCTTCGCAGATACGCAGTATTTT. Translation gives CAITMTGGFADTQYF.

This clonotype was counted ten times or more. This chain links TRBV7-2 with TRBJ2-3; possible D gene TRBD1, 6 bases. Between the trimmed V and J ends, which lost 6 bases and 6 bases, there was a span of 13 bases. The V gene's germline CDR1 is SGHTA and CDR2 FQGNSA. This CDR3 spans 13 amino acids. The CDR3 coding sequence is TGTGCCAGCAGGGCTACAGGGCCGGATACGCAGTATTTT. Amino acids: CASRATGPDTQYF.

This clonotype was seen at least ten times. CDR3 nucleotide sequence: TGTGCCAGCAGTTTGACCGGGAGAATAAGCTCTGGAAACACCATATATTTT. Encoded protein: CASSLTGRISSGNTIYF. V usage is TRBV28 and J usage is TRBJ1-3, with no clear D. Per the germline V gene, CDR1 is MDHEN and CDR2 is SYDVKM. With 3 bases removed from V and 0 bases from J, the gap between germline ends came to 15 bases. This CDR3 spans 17 amino acids.

This clonotype was seen many times. This chain joins TRBV20-1 and TRBJ1-1; 10 nucleotides line up with TRBD1. The length of the CDR3 is 15 residues. The V segment lost 6 bases and the J segment 1 base; nucleotides outside the gene matches: 8. Germline values: CDR1 DFQATT, CDR2 SNEGSKA (reference sequence). CDR3 coding DNA: TGCAGTGCCAGGAGGACAGGGGGTTGGAACACTGAAGCTTTCTTT. Residues: CSARRTGGWNTEAFF.

The rearrangement joins TRBV15 to TRBJ1-2; possibly TRBD1 for D (5 bases). Germline CDR1 and CDR2: LNHNV and YYDKDF (reference sequence). The CDR3 contains 15 residues. Trimming took off 8 bases at V and 6 bases at J, with 22 bases between the two ends. CDR3 loop: CATGGKDQGRHGYTF. DNA for the CDR3: TGTGCCACCGGGGGAAAAGACCAGGGAAGGCATGGCTACACCTTC.

This clonotype was counted between two and nine times. This chain joins TRBV9 and TRBJ1-4, with 8 bases aligning to TRBD1. Trimming cost V 4 bases and J 3 bases; bases outside gene matches: 5. Germline CDR1 reads SGDLS; CDR2 reads YYNGEE. This CDR3 contains 15 residues. CDR3 nucleotides: TGTGCCAGCAGCTTTACAGGGGGATCTAATGAAAAACTGTTTTTT. Protein product: CASSFTGGSNEKLFF.